The 23 T cell receptor beta chains presented below share a single source sample, sequenced in a study of monozygotic twins with inflammatory bowel disease. TCRdb reprocessed the 5' RACE reads; each CDR3 protein has one entry and no DNA is given. Its table lists 200,000 to 250,000 distinct CDR3 sequences. The sequenced sample consisted of blood. The origin of the receptors is a human donor with ulcerative colitis or Crohn's disease, or a healthy co-twin of an affected twin (not recorded which).

V gene TRBV5-1 combines with J gene TRBJ2-7; the D gene TCRdb calls, TRBD1, cannot be checked with no DNA. Germline V CDR1 and CDR2: SGHRS, YFSETQ. CDR3 size: 17 residues. CDR3 sequence: CASSSSPSGQGAYEQYF.

The chain recombines TRBV5-5 with TRBJ2-1; TCRdb designates TRBD2, a call that cannot be tested without DNA. The length of the CDR3 is 17 residues. Germline loops: CDR1 SGHKS, CDR2 YYEKEE (reference sequence). The chain's CDR3 is CASSLAGAASSYNEQFF.

V and J are TRBV5-5 and TRBJ2-3. The CDR3 covers 14 residues. From germline, CDR1 is SGHKS and CDR2 YYEKEE (reference sequence). The CDR3 region is CASSSGDGTDTQYF.

This sequence joins TRBV5-4 and TRBJ2-5; TCRdb's D call, TRBD2, is unchecked because there is no DNA. There are 14 residues in the CDR3. The germline CDR1 and CDR2 sequences are SGHNT and YYREEE (reference sequence). The chain's CDR3 is CASSLTGGEETQYF.

This CDR3 reads CASSLLSIGIEQFF. V is TRBV5-1 and J is TRBJ2-1. CDR3 length: 14 residues. Looked up from germline, CDR1 is SGHRS and CDR2 is YFSETQ. Supplemented by reference TRBV5-1 and TRBJ2-1, the full variable domain reads KAGVTQTPRYLIKTRGQQVTLSCSPISGHRSVSWYQQTPGQGLQFLFEYFSETQRNKGNFPGRFSGRQFSNSRSEMNVSTLELGDSALYLCASSLLSIGIEQFFGPGTRLTVL.

V usage is TRBV5-1 and J usage is TRBJ2-2; absent DNA, TCRdb's TRBD1 call cannot be checked. The CDR3 runs to 15 residues. Germline values: CDR1 SGHRS, CDR2 YFSETQ. The CDR3 region is CASSLPGVRTGELFF.

This chain uses TRBV27 with TRBJ1-6; TCRdb names TRBD1, which stays unverified in the absence of DNA. Germline V gives CDR1 MNHEY, CDR2 SMNVEV (reference sequence). The CDR3 runs to 15 residues. CDR3 sequence: CASSSRERWDSPLHF.

The J gene is TRBJ2-1, the V gene TRBV6-1; TCRdb's D call, TRBD1, is unchecked because there is no DNA. Germline CDR1 is MNHNS and CDR2 is SASEGT. CDR3 size: 15 residues. CDR3 sequence reads: CASSPDRSTYNEQFF.

This chain uses TRBV15 with TRBJ2-1; the TCRdb call, TRBD1, lacks DNA for checking. The V gene's germline CDR1 is LNHNV and CDR2 YYDKDF (reference sequence). This CDR3 has 15 amino acids. This CDR3 reads CATRAGTGDWNEQFF.

Here the CDR3 reads CASSLDPPGNEQFF. The chain links TRBV7-9 to TRBJ2-1; TCRdb reports TRBD1, a call that lacks DNA to check it against. This CDR3 is built from 14 residues. Germline CDR1 and CDR2: SEHNR and FQNEAQ (reference sequence). The whole variable domain, remainder taken from reference TRBV7-9 and TRBJ2-1, is DTGVSQNPRHKITKRGQNVTFRCDPISEHNRLYWYRQTLGQGPEFLTYFQNEAQLEKSRLLSDRFSAERPKGSFSTLEIQRTEQGDSAMYLCASSLDPPGNEQFFGPGTRLTVL.

The chain uses TRBV6-1 and TRBJ1-3. Germline CDR1 MNHNS, CDR2 SASEGT. This CDR3 comprises 16 residues. CDR3 region: CASSPTDLLLGNTIYF.

V usage is TRBV14 and J usage is TRBJ2-7; the TCRdb D gene call, TRBD1, has no DNA to confirm it. This CDR3 has 14 residues. Per the germline V gene, CDR1 is SGHDN and CDR2 is FVKESK. The CDR3 protein is CASSQYAGTYEQYF.

The chain is built from TRBV6-1 and TRBJ2-7; as DNA is missing, the TRBD2 call by TCRdb cannot be tested. The germline V gene encodes CDR1 MNHNS and CDR2 SASEGT. CDR3 length: 13 amino acids. The CDR3 spells CASSVSGAYEQYF.

The V gene is TRBV30, the J gene TRBJ1-1. The CDR3 is 12 residues long. CDR1 is GTSNPN and CDR2 is SVGIG in the germline V gene (reference sequence). The CDR3 sequence is CAWSPHMDEAFF.

The chain combines TRBV3-1 with TRBJ1-2; TCRdb proposes TRBD1, but this gene call is untestable without DNA. The length of the CDR3 is 16 residues. CDR1 and CDR2 from the germline V gene are LGHDT and YNNKEL (reference sequence). CDR3 sequence: CASSQGDLPYNYGYTF.

The rearrangement joins TRBV4-3 to TRBJ2-1; there is no DNA to check the TCRdb D call of TRBD2. Germline CDR1 LGHNA, CDR2 YSLEER. The CDR3 is 17 amino acids. The CDR3: CASSQDLGLAVYNEQFF.

V is TRBV24-1 and J is TRBJ1-5; there is no DNA to check the TCRdb D call of TRBD1. Germline CDR1 KGHDR, CDR2 SFDVKD. This CDR3 is built from 15 residues. The CDR3 reads CATSDPGDGRQPQHF.

The chain's CDR3 is CASSFPGGDEQYF. The chain combines TRBV12-3 or TRBV12-4 with TRBJ2-7; TCRdb designates TRBD1, a call that cannot be tested without DNA. There are 13 residues in the CDR3.

The chain combines TRBV28 with TRBJ1-5; TCRdb names TRBD1, which stays unverified in the absence of DNA. Germline loops: CDR1 MDHEN, CDR2 SYDVKM. This CDR3 is built from 16 residues. CDR3 in amino acids: CASSSLWAGGAQPQHF.

V and J are TRBV2 and TRBJ2-5. This CDR3 has 13 residues. Germline-derived CDR1 and CDR2 are SNHLY and FYNNEI. This CDR3 is CASASRPSETQYF.

The chain has TRBV29-1 and TRBJ2-3; there is no DNA to check the TCRdb D call of TRBD2. This CDR3 spans 14 amino acids. Germline CDR1 and CDR2: SQVTM and ANQGSEA. The CDR3 protein is CSVDTALFTDTQYF.

The CDR3 spells CSAPFTGGTDTQYF. J is TRBJ2-3 and V is TRBV20-1; TCRdb gives TRBD1 as the D gene, but with no DNA this cannot be confirmed. The CDR3 totals 14 residues. CDR1 is DFQATT, CDR2 SNEGSKA, per germline (reference sequence).

The chain has TRBV4-1 and TRBJ1-5. Germline V gene data show CDR1 as MGHRA and CDR2 as YSYEKL. The CDR3 has 13 residues. CDR3 sequence reads: CASSQAEAGPQHF.